The 32 T cell receptor beta chains presented below share a single source sample, sequenced in a study of T cells expressing NK-cell markers. From the 5' RACE reads, TCRdb lists one entry per CDR3 protein and no DNA. The table for this sample gives around 280,000 distinct CDR3 sequences. Material: blood T cells: a sorted CD56 or NKG2C T cell subset, CD4+ or CD8+ T cells, or bulk PBMC T cells (not recorded which). Receptors were obtained from a man aged 18 to 29 in good health.

The rearrangement joins TRBV6-2 or TRBV6-3 to TRBJ2-1. The germline CDR1 and CDR2 sequences are MNHEY and SVGEGT. The CDR3 loop spans 12 amino acids. The CDR3 loop reads CASSSLWNEQFF.

This chain joins TRBV20-1 and TRBJ2-5; TCRdb calls TRBD1, which cannot be checked without DNA. The CDR3 spans 13 residues. CDR1 and CDR2 (germline): DFQATT, SNEGSKA (reference sequence). The CDR3 loop is CSARAGTPETQYF.

The rearrangement joins TRBV6-2 or TRBV6-3 to TRBJ2-2; TCRdb designates TRBD2, a call that cannot be tested without DNA. CDR3 length: 18 amino acids. From germline, CDR1 is MNHEY and CDR2 SVGEGT. CDR3 loop: CASTRGSSGYTNTGELFF.

The rearrangement links TRBV12-3 or TRBV12-4 to TRBJ1-3; without DNA, the TCRdb call of TRBD1 cannot be checked. The CDR3 is 13 residues long. The CDR3 reads CASTPDPGNTIYF.

This chain uses TRBV12-3 or TRBV12-4 with TRBJ2-3; no DNA is available, so the TRBD1 call from TCRdb remains unchecked. The CDR3 spans 14 residues. CDR3 loop: CASRGTGVSDTQYF.

The CDR3 protein is CSCGKTTYNEQFF. This chain uses TRBV20-1 with TRBJ2-1. The CDR3 is 13 residues long. Germline lookup yields CDR1 DFQATT and CDR2 SNEGSKA (reference sequence).

The CDR3 here is CASSYSRGLEETQYF. V and J are TRBV6-5 and TRBJ2-5; TCRdb designates TRBD2, a call that cannot be tested without DNA. Germline values: CDR1 MNHEY, CDR2 SVGAGI. The CDR3 has 15 amino acids.

V usage is TRBV12-3 or TRBV12-4 and J usage is TRBJ1-5; the D call from TCRdb, TRBD1, cannot be confirmed without DNA. This CDR3 contains 15 residues. This chain's CDR3 is CASSLGWTGNQPQHF.

The chain recombines TRBV5-4 with TRBJ2-1; TCRdb picks TRBD1, but there is no DNA to check that call. The germline V gene encodes CDR1 SGHNT and CDR2 YYREEE (reference sequence). CDR3 length equals 14 residues. The CDR3 sequence: CASSFRTTYNEQFF. The variable domain in full, with the rest retrieved from reference TRBV5-4 and TRBJ2-1, is ETGVTQSPTHLIKTRGQQVTLRCSSQSGHNTVSWYQQALGQGPQFIFQYYREEENGRGNFPPRFSGLQFPNYSSELNVNALELDDSALYLCASSFRTTYNEQFFGPGTRLTVL.

The chain combines TRBV30 with TRBJ2-5; TCRdb's assignment of TRBD2 cannot be checked, as there is no DNA. Looked up from germline, CDR1 is GTSNPN and CDR2 is SVGIG (reference sequence). The CDR3 consists of 12 residues. CDR3: CAWSLAGGTQYF.

The chain joins TRBV5-4 to TRBJ2-1; TCRdb gives TRBD2 as the D gene, but with no DNA this cannot be confirmed. Germline V gene lookup returns CDR1 SGHNT and CDR2 YYREEE (reference sequence). The CDR3 has 16 amino acids. The CDR3 sequence is CASSLAPSGSYNEQFF.

V is TRBV19 and J is TRBJ2-5. The CDR3 is made up of 11 amino acids. Per the germline V gene, CDR1 is LNHDA and CDR2 is SQIVND (reference sequence). CDR3 in amino acids: CASGEWETQYF.

The chain carries TRBV20-1 and TRBJ2-3; the D call from TCRdb, TRBD1, cannot be confirmed without DNA. Germline lookup yields CDR1 DFQATT and CDR2 SNEGSKA (reference sequence). CDR3 length: 13 residues. The CDR3: CSVPRDPGVTQYF.

The CDR3 loop reads CASSGIGIYNEQFF. The chain carries TRBV5-1 and TRBJ2-1. CDR1 SGHRS and CDR2 YFSETQ come from the germline V gene. The CDR3 is 14 amino acids.

This sequence joins TRBV5-6 and TRBJ2-1. In germline, CDR1 is SGHDT, CDR2 YYEEEE. CDR3 length: 13 residues. CDR3 sequence reads: CASSFFSTHEQFF. Using reference TRBV5-6 and TRBJ2-1 for the parts outside the CDR3, the full variable domain is DAGVTQSPTHLIKTRGQQVTLRCSPKSGHDTVSWYQQALGQGPQFIFQYYEEEERQRGNFPDRFSGHQFPNYSSELNVNALLLGDSALYLCASSFFSTHEQFFGPGTRLTVL.

This chain uses TRBV12-3 or TRBV12-4 with TRBJ1-2. CDR3 length: 16 amino acids. The CDR3 sequence: CASSLAGTPLNYGYTF.

The chain links TRBV5-1 to TRBJ2-1; without DNA, the TCRdb call of TRBD1 cannot be checked. From germline, CDR1 is SGHRS and CDR2 YFSETQ. The CDR3 length is 15 residues. CDR3 region: CASSQGTGSYNEQFF.

The J gene is TRBJ2-2, the V gene TRBV4-2; TCRdb reports TRBD1, a call that lacks DNA to check it against. The germline gives CDR1 LGHNA, CDR2 YNFKEQ. This CDR3 contains 16 residues. This chain's CDR3 is CASTYRPGESTGELFF.

The rearrangement uses TRBV29-1 and TRBJ2-5; absent DNA, TCRdb's TRBD1 call cannot be checked. This CDR3 comprises 14 residues. Germline loops: CDR1 SQVTM, CDR2 ANQGSEA. This CDR3 reads CSVPTGPRVETQYF.

V gene TRBV7-2 combines with J gene TRBJ1-1; TCRdb proposes TRBD1, but this gene call is untestable without DNA. The CDR3 has 14 amino acids. Germline loops: CDR1 SGHTA, CDR2 FQGNSA. The CDR3 loop reads CASSASRGFTEAFF.

The V and J genes are TRBV20-1 and TRBJ1-2. This CDR3 contains 15 residues. CDR1 and CDR2 from the germline V gene are DFQATT and SNEGSKA (reference sequence). CDR3 residues: CSARDIQNGGYGYTF.

This sequence joins TRBV20-1 and TRBJ1-1; the TCRdb D gene call, TRBD1, has no DNA to confirm it. The CDR3 runs to 15 residues. CDR1 and CDR2 from the germline V gene are DFQATT and SNEGSKA (reference sequence). This CDR3 reads CSASIFGGSNTEAFF.

The V gene is TRBV20-1, the J gene TRBJ2-7. CDR3 length: 14 amino acids. CDR1 is DFQATT, CDR2 SNEGSKA, per germline (reference sequence). CDR3 protein: CSARDTSRLYEQYF.

The chain employs TRBV20-1 and TRBJ2-1; the D call from TCRdb, TRBD2, cannot be confirmed without DNA. CDR1 DFQATT and CDR2 SNEGSKA come from the germline V gene (reference sequence). The CDR3 contains 19 residues. The CDR3 sequence: CSARDDWQSGARSHNEQFF.

The rearrangement links TRBV9 to TRBJ2-1; TCRdb's assignment of TRBD2 cannot be checked, as there is no DNA. This CDR3 comprises 16 residues. Germline V gene sequence: CDR1 SGDLS, CDR2 YYNGEE. The CDR3 protein is CASSVETSGTYNEQFF.

V is TRBV5-6 and J is TRBJ1-1; lacking DNA, the TRBD1 call made by TCRdb goes unchecked. The germline V gene encodes CDR1 SGHDT and CDR2 YYEEEE. CDR3 size: 15 residues. The CDR3 reads CASSLEQELNTEAFF.

The chain combines TRBV11-2 with TRBJ2-5; TCRdb's assignment of TRBD2 cannot be checked, as there is no DNA. CDR3 length equals 17 residues. Germline loops: CDR1 SGHAT, CDR2 FQNNGV. CDR3 protein: CASSLDLSGRAGETQYF. Full variable domain (outside the CDR3, taken from reference TRBV11-2 and TRBJ2-5): EAGVAQSPRYKIIEKRQSVAFWCNPISGHATLYWYQQILGQGPKLLIQFQNNGVVDDSQLPKDRFSAERLKGVDSTLKIQPAKLEDSAVYLCASSLDLSGRAGETQYFGPGTRLLVL.

This rearrangement joins TRBV3-1 to TRBJ2-5. This CDR3 has 11 residues. Germline-derived CDR1 and CDR2 are LGHDT and YNNKEL (reference sequence). The CDR3 loop reads CASRQRETQYF.

The rearrangement joins TRBV6-2 or TRBV6-3 to TRBJ2-7; TCRdb outputs TRBD1, but without DNA this stays unchecked. The CDR3 consists of 15 residues. Germline values: CDR1 MNHEY, CDR2 SVGEGT. This CDR3 reads CASSAYRGRIYEQYF.

The CDR3 protein is CASRRDPTTDTQYF. The chain uses TRBV5-5 and TRBJ2-3; the TCRdb call, TRBD1, lacks DNA for checking. From germline, CDR1 is SGHKS and CDR2 YYEKEE (reference sequence). The CDR3 has 14 amino acids.

The V gene is TRBV12-3 or TRBV12-4, the J gene TRBJ2-1; the D call from TCRdb, TRBD2, cannot be confirmed without DNA. The CDR3 consists of 15 residues. This chain's CDR3 is CASSHEAGIYNEQFF.

The V gene is TRBV6-5, the J gene TRBJ2-1. The CDR3 is 18 residues long. Germline lookup yields CDR1 MNHEY and CDR2 SVGAGI. The CDR3 protein is CASSYSSRGGAPYNEQFF.